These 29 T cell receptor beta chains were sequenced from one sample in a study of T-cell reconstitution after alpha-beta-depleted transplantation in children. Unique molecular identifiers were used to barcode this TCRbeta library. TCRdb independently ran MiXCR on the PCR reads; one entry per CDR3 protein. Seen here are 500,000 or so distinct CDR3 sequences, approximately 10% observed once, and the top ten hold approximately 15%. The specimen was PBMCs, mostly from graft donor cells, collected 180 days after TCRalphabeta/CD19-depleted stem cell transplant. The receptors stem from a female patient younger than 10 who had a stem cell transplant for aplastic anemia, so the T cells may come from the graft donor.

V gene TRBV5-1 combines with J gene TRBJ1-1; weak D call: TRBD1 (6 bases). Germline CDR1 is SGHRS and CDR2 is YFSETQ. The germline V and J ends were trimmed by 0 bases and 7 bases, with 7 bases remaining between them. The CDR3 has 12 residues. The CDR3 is CASSLARGEAFF. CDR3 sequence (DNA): TGCGCCAGCAGCTTGGCCAGGGGTGAAGCTTTCTTT.

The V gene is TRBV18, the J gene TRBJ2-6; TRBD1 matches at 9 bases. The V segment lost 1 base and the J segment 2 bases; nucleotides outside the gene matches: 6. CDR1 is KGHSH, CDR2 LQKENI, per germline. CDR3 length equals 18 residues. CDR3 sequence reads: CASSPQQGATTGANVLTF. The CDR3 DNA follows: TGTGCCAGCTCACCACAACAGGGGGCCACCACTGGGGCCAACGTCCTGACTTTC.

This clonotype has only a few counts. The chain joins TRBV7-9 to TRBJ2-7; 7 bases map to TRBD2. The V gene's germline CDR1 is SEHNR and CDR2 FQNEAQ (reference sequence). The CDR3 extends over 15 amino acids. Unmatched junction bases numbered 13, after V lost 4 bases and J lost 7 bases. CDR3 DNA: TGTGCCAGCAGCTCTACCGGGACTACGAGAGTGGAGCAGTACTTC. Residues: CASSSTGTTRVEQYF. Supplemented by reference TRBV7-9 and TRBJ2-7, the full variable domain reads DTGVSQNPRHKITKRGQNVTFRCDPISEHNRLYWYRQTLGQGPEFLTYFQNEAQLEKSRLLSDRFSAERPKGSFSTLEIQRTEQGDSAMYLCASSSTGTTRVEQYFGPGTRLTVT.

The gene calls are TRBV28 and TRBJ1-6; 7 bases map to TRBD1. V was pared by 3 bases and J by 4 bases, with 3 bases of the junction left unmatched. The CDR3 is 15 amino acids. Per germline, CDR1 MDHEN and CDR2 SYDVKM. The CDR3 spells CASSFRDSYNSPLHF. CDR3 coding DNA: TGTGCCAGCAGTTTCCGGGACAGTTATAATTCACCCCTCCACTTT. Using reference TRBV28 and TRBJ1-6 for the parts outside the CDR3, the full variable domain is DVKVTQSSRYLVKRTGEKVFLECVQDMDHENMFWYRQDPGLGLRLIYFSYDVKMKEKGDIPEGYSVSREKKERFSLILESASTNQTSMYLCASSFRDSYNSPLHFGNGTRLTVT.

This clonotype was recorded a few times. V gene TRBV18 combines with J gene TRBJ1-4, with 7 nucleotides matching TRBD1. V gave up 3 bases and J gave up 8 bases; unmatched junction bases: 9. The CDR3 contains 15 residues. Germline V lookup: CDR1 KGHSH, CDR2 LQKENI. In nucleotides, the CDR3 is TGTGCCAGCTCACCCCAGGACAGGTCGGGCGAAAAACTGTTTTTT. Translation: CASSPQDRSGEKLFF.

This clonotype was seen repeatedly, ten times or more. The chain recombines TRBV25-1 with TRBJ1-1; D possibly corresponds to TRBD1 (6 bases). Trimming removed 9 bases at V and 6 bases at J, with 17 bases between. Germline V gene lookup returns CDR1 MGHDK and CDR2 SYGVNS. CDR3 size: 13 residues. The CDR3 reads CASAGDPIAEAFF. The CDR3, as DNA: TGTGCCAGTGCAGGGGACCCCATTGCTGAAGCTTTCTTT. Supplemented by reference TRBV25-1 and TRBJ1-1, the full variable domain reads EADIYQTPRYLVIGTGKKITLECSQTMGHDKMYWYQQDPGMELHLIHYSYGVNSTEKGDLSSESTVSRIRTEHFPLTLESARPSHTSQYLCASAGDPIAEAFFGQGTRLTVV.

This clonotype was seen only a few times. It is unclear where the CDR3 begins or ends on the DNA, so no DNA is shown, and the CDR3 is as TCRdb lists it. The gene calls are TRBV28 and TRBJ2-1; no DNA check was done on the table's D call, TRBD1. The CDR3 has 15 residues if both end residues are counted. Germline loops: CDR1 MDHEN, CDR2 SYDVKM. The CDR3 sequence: CASSLEREFYNEQFF.

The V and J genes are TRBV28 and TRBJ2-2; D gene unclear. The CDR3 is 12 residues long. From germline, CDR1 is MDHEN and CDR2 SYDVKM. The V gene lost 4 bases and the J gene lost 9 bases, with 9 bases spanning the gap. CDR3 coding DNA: TGTGCCAGCAGTTCCGGTGGGCGGGAGCTGTTTTTT. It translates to CASSSGGRELFF.

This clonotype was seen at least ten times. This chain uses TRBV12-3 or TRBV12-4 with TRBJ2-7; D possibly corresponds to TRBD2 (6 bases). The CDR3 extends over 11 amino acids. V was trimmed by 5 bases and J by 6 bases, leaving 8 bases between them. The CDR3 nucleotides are TGTGCCAGCAGTCGGGGAGGCGAGCAGTACTTC. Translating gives CASSRGGEQYF.

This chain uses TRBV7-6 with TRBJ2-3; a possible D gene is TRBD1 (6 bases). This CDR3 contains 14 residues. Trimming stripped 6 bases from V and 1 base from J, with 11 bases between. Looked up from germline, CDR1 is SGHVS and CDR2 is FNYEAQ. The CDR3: CASRRGWGTDTQYF. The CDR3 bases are TGTGCCAGCAGGAGGGGGTGGGGCACAGATACGCAGTATTTT. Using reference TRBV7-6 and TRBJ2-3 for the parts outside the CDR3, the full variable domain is GAGVSQSPRYKVTKRGQDVALRCDPISGHVSLYWYRQALGQGPEFLTYFNYEAQQDKSGLPNDRFSAERPEGSISTLTIQRTEQRDSAMYRCASRRGWGTDTQYFGPGTRLTVL.

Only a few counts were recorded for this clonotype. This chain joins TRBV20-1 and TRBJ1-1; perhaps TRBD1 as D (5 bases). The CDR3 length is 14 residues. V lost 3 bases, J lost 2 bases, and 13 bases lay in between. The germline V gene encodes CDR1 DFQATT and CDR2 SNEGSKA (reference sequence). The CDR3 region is CSASTGTYNTEAFF. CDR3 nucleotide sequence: TGCAGTGCTAGCACCGGGACTTATAACACTGAAGCTTTCTTT.

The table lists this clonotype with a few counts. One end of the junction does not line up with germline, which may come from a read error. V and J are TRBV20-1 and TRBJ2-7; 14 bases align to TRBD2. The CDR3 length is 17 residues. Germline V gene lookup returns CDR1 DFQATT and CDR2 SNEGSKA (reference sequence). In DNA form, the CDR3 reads TGCAGTGCGAGAGGAGGGACTAGCGGGAGCCTTTCCTACGAGCAGTACTTC. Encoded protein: CSARGGTSGSLSYEQYF.

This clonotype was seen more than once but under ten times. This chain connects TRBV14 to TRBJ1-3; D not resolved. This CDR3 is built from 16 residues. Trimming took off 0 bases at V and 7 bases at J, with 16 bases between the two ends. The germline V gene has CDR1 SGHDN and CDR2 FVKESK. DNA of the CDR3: TGTGCCAGCAGCCAAGAAAGGGTTTCAGTGTACAACACCATATATTTT. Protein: CASSQERVSVYNTIYF.

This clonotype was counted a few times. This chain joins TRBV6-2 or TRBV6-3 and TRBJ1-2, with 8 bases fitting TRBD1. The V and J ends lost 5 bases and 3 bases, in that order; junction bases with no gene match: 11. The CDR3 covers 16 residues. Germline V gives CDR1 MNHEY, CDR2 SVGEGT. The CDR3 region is CASSRDRGGEYYGYTF. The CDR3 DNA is TGTGCCAGCAGTCGCGACAGGGGAGGAGAGTACTATGGCTACACCTTC.

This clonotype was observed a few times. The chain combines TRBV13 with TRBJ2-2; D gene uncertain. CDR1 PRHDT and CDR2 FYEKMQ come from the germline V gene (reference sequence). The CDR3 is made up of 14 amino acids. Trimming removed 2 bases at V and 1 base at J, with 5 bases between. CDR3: CASSLPGNTGELFF. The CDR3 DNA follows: TGTGCCAGCAGCTTACCAGGGAACACCGGGGAGCTGTTTTTT.

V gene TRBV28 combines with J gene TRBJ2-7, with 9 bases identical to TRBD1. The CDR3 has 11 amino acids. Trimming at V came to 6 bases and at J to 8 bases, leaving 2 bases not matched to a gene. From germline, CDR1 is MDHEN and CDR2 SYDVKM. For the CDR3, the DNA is TGTGCCAGCAGGACAGGGGGAAAGCAGTACGTC. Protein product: CASRTGGKQYV.

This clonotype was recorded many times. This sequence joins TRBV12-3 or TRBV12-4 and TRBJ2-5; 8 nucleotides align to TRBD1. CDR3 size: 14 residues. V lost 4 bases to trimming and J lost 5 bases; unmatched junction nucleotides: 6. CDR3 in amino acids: CASSSDRGRETQYF. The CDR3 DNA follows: TGTGCCAGCAGTTCCGACAGGGGACGGGAGACCCAGTACTTC.

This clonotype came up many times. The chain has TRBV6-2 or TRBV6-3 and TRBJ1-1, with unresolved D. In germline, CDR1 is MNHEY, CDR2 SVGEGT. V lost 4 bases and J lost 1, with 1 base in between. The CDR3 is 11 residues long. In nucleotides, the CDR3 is TGTGCCAGCAGTTGGAACACTGAAGCTTTCTTT. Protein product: CASSWNTEAFF.

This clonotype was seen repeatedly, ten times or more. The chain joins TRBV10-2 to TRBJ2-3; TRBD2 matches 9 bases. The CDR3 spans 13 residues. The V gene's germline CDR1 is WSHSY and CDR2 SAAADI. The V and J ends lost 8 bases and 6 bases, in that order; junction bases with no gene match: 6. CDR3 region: CASGSSGKDTQYF. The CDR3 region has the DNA TGCGCCAGCGGTTCTAGCGGGAAGGATACGCAGTATTTT.

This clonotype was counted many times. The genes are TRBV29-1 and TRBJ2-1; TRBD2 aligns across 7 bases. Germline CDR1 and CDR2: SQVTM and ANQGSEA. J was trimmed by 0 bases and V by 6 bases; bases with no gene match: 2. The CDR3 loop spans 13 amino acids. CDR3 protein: CSVERDSYNEQFF. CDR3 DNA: TGCAGCGTGGAGCGGGACTCCTACAATGAGCAGTTCTTC.

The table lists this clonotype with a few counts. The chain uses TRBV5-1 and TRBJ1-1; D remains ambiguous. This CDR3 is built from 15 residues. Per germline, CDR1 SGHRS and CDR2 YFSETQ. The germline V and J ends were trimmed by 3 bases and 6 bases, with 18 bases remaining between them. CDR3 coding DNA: TGCGCCAGCAGCTCTGTCGAACCCACGGTTGCTGAAGCTTTCTTT. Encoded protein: CASSSVEPTVAEAFF.

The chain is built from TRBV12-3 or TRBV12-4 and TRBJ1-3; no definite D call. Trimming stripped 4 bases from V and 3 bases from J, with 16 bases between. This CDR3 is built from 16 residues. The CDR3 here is CASSYPLRTLGNTIYF. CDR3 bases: TGTGCCAGCAGTTACCCCCTCAGGACGCTTGGAAACACCATATATTTT.

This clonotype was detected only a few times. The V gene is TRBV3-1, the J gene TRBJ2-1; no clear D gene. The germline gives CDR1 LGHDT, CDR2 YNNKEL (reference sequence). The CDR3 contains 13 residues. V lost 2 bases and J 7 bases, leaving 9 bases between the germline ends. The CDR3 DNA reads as TGTGCCAGCAGCCAATTCATTCGGAATGAGCAGTTCTTC. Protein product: CASSQFIRNEQFF.

The chain's CDR3 is CASSEAPGTGLEQYF. As DNA, the CDR3 is TGTGCCAGCAGCGAGGCCCCCGGGACAGGCCTGGAGCAGTACTTC. The V gene is TRBV9, the J gene TRBJ2-7; 8 bases line up with TRBD1. V shed 3 bases and J 7 bases; nucleotides not matched to a gene: 12. The CDR3 has 15 residues. Per the germline V gene, CDR1 is SGDLS and CDR2 is YYNGEE.

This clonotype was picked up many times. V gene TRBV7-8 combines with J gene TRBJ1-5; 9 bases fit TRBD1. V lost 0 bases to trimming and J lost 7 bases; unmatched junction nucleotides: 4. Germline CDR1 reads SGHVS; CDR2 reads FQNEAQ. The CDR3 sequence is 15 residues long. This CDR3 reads CASSLAGTGYQPQHF. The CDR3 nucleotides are TGTGCCAGCAGCTTAGCTGGGACAGGGTACCAGCCCCAGCATTTT.

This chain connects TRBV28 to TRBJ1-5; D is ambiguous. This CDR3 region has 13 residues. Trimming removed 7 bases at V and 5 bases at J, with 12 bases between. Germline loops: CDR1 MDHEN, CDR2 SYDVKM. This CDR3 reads CASTPWSHQPQHF. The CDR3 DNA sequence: TGTGCCAGCACCCCATGGAGTCATCAGCCCCAGCATTTT.

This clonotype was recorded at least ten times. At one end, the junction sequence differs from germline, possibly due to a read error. CDR3 DNA sequence: TGTGCCAGCAGCCCGACAGGGACCGGTTTGATTTTT. Translated, it gives CASSPTGTGLIF. The chain is built from TRBV12-3 or TRBV12-4 and TRBJ1-4; 7 positions agree with TRBD1. The CDR3 runs 12 residues.

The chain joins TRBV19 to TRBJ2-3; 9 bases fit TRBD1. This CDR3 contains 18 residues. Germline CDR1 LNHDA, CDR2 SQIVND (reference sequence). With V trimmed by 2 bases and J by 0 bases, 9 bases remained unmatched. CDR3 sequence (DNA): TGTGCCAGTAGTATACACTCATCCGGGACAGGGAGCACAGATACGCAGTATTTT. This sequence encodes CASSIHSSGTGSTDTQYF.

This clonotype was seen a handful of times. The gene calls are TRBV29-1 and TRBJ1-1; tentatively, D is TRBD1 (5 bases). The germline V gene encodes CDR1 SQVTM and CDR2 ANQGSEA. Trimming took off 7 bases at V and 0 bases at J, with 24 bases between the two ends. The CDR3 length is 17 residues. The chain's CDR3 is CSGQGSILPFMNTEAFF. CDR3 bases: TGCAGCGGGCAGGGCTCCATTCTACCGTTCATGAACACTGAAGCTTTCTTT.